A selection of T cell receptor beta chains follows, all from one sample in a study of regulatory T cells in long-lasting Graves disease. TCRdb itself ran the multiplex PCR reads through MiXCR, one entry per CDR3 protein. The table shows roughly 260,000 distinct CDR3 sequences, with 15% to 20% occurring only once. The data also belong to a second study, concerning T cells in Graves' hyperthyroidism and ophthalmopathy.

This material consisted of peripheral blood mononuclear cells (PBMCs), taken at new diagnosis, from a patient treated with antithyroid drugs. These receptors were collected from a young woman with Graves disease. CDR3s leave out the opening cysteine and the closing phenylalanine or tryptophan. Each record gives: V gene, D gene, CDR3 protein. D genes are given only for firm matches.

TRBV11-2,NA,ASSLGRLFANEQF
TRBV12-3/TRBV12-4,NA,ASSLGGRGSPLH
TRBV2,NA,ASTRSVVFQY
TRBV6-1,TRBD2,ASGRLAQNTGELF
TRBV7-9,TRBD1,ASSLVGQAVSEAF
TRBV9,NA,ASSVGPRRERDGYT
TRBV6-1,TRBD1,ASSESYGGGGGLWNQPQH
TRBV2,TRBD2,ASRDLPGLVKYEQF
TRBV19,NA,ASSTGQIRGYT
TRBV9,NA,ASSVSRGTLPYNEQF
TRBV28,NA,ASGKAEQF
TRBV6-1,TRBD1,ASSLGGAGGVMNTEAF
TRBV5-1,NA,ASSSGHEKETQY
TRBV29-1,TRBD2,SVELAGGFEQY
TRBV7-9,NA,ASSSGGMAANYGYT
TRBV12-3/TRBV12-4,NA,ASNPGQRGNTIY
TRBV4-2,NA,ASSQEPRPDSYNEQF
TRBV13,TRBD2,ASSYLAGGAQETQY
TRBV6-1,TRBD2,ASSHREVETQY
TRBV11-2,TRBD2,ASSSPARTGGMIYEQY
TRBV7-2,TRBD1,ASSSGTGGEKLF
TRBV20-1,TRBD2,SASVLAGEEQF
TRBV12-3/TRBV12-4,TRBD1,ASSRRTGGRRTEAF
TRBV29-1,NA,SVEDLPGGLAGNTIY
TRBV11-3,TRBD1,ASSHGQGEDTGELF
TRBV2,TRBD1,ASGQGVGQPQH